This T cell receptor (beta chain) emerged from a study of OX40 agonist ivuxolimab in advanced cancers. About the study as a whole: The costimulatory receptor OX40 (CD134) was targeted by ivuxolimab, a fully human IgG2 agonistic monoclonal antibody. Peripheral TCRbeta sequencing was intended to test whether TCR sequence diversity was altered and clonal T-cell expansion was caused by ivuxolimab. Partial responses were achieved by three dose-escalation patients, of whom one had hepatocellular carcinoma and two had cutaneous melanoma. Patients were allowed to have had prior anti-PD-1, anti-PD-L1 or anti-CTLA-4 therapy, and approximately 40% of the dose-escalation patients had been treated with checkpoint inhibitors. In the dose-escalation cohort, 82.7% of patients were male, and the mean age was 60 years with a range of about 20 to 80. Among the roughly 50 dose-escalation patients, around 20 had hepatocellular carcinoma, 15 or so melanoma, 9 renal cell carcinoma and 9 head and neck cancer. Intravenous ivuxolimab was administered to patients every 2 weeks at six dose levels: 0.01, 0.1, 0.3, 1.5, 3 and 10 mg/kg. The paper reports the monotherapy dose-escalation portion (N of about 47 patients) of the phase I ivuxolimab trial.

Patients with a history of autoimmune disease or receiving systemic immunosuppression were excluded from the trial. Peripheral blood for TCR sequencing was drawn from every dose cohort at baseline, at cycle 4 day 1 and at cycle 7 day 1. The samples were drawn from a first-in-human, open-label, multicenter phase I dose-escalation trial of ivuxolimab. Adults with locally advanced or metastatic melanoma, renal cell carcinoma, hepatocellular carcinoma or head and neck squamous cell carcinoma were enrolled in the trial. Before TCR sequencing, CD4+ T cells and CD8+ T cells from peripheral blood were sorted into separate populations. V loses 0 bases of germline sequence and J loses 7 bases, and the interval between the two ends is 7 bases. The CDR3 starts with the cysteine, ends with the phenylalanine, and has 13 residues. Only the CDR3 region is kept as DNA, spanning 39 bases read in frame from base 1. Via the germline V gene (reference sequence), CDR1 is SGHNT and CDR2 YYREEE.

Overall study results and their limits: Low levels of normalized T-cell clonal expansion were also seen in some nonresponding patients. In partial responders in the 0.1-3.0 mg/kg groups, normalized peripheral clonal expansion was found to be among the lowest, especially among CD8+ T cells. After ivuxolimab, more expanded clones were found on average in CD8+ T cells than in CD4+ T cells. At doses of 0.1 to 3.0 mg/kg, clonal expansion of both CD4+ and CD8+ T cells in blood was seen between baseline and week 6. The antigen specificity of the clonally expanded peripheral T cells was not determined.

For sequencing of the TCRbeta CDR3 region, genomic DNA was extracted from the sorted cells. The immunoSEQ Assay was used for sequencing of TCRbeta CDR3 regions. TCRdb carries this immuneACCESS record with in-frame sequences only. Its versions omit some clonotypes, under half of them owing to an unresolved V gene in the studies checked, with the rest unexplained. The table for this sample lists almost 80,000 clones; 70% to 85% of them were counted only once. The top ten clonotypes cover 0.4% to 0.5% of the sample. A word on this clone: Its binding antigen is unknown. Base-call qualities are not available, and no considerably larger clone is one nucleotide away.

The sequencing here drew on CD4+ or CD8+ T cells sorted from blood, taken in a trial of the OX40 agonist ivuxolimab. The TCR sequence derives from an adult with an advanced solid tumor such as melanoma, head and neck, liver or kidney cancer. Recombination connected TRBV5-4 to TRBJ2-2, with the D gene not clear enough to name. The nucleotides read TGTGCCAGCAGCTTGGGAGCCGTCGGGGAGCTGTTTTTT. The translation is CASSLGAVGELFF.